One and the same sample provided the 4 T cell receptor beta chains below, sequenced in a study of T cell repertoires in ileal Crohn's disease. This table comes from immunoSEQ multiplex PCR, and its TCRdb copy is limited to in-frame clones, with some not included. This sample carries over 10,000 clones, approximately 81% of them seen once, and the ten largest clones take 17%. Time point defined: neoterminal ileum biopsy at postoperative endoscopy, about 6 months after surgery. Sequenced sample: ileal tissue. The origin of the receptors is an adult with Crohn's disease.

The chain combines TRBV29-1 with TRBJ2-5; TRBD2 matches 7 bases. Trimming at V came to 5 bases and at J to 0 bases, leaving 3 bases not matched to a gene. The germline V gene has CDR1 SQVTM and CDR2 ANQGSEA. This CDR3 has 13 amino acids. The CDR3: CSVRGLNQETQYF. The DNA for the CDR3 is TGCAGCGTTAGGGGACTAAACCAAGAGACCCAGTACTTC.

CDR3 nucleotides: TGTGCCAGCAGTGGAGGGACAGGGCGCTCTGGGGCCAACGTCCTGACTTTC. Residues: CASSGGTGRSGANVLTF. V gene TRBV2 combines with J gene TRBJ2-6, with 9 bases matching TRBD1. After removal of 4 bases from V and 0 bases from J, the junction contained 4 bases not matched to a gene. CDR1 SNHLY and CDR2 FYNNEI come from the germline V gene. The CDR3 covers 17 residues.

This clone showed up just once. The genes are TRBV6-5 and TRBJ2-3, with D perhaps TRBD2 (5 bases). Trimming pared 5 bases from V and 8 bases from J, leaving 14 bases between. Germline V gene lookup returns CDR1 MNHEY and CDR2 SVGAGI. The CDR3 covers 13 residues. The CDR3 region has the DNA TGTGCCAGCAGTGGCGGGTGGTCTGGTACGCAGTATTTT. This codes for CASSGGWSGTQYF.

This chain connects TRBV11-2 to TRBJ2-6, with D tentatively TRBD1 (6 bases). Germline CDR1 SGHAT, CDR2 FQNNGV. V lost 5 bases, J lost 0 bases, and 11 bases lay in between. The CDR3 covers 16 residues. The CDR3 spells CASSHHRASGANVLTF. CDR3 nucleotides: TGTGCCAGCAGCCATCACAGGGCCTCTGGGGCCAACGTCCTGACTTTC. Full variable domain (outside the CDR3, taken from reference TRBV11-2 and TRBJ2-6): EAGVAQSPRYKIIEKRQSVAFWCNPISGHATLYWYQQILGQGPKLLIQFQNNGVVDDSQLPKDRFSAERLKGVDSTLKIQPAKLEDSAVYLCASSHHRASGANVLTFGAGSRLTVL.